The following is a T cell receptor (beta chain) sequence with its context. Its antigen is still unknown. At one boundary the junction diverges from the germline segment, which might be a read error. Other nucleotide sequences in the sample specify the same CDR3. The sample belongs to a study of cytomegalovirus exposure and HLA in healthy donors. Turning to the study itself: Samples from HLA-typed donors yielded about 85 million unique TCRs in an early data release.

The CDR3 consists of 15 residues. Germline loops: CDR1 MNHEY, CDR2 SMNVEV (reference sequence). PCR employed 60 Vbeta and 13 Jbeta primers. Here immunoSEQ multiplex PCR was the method, and the copy in TCRdb shows in-frame clones only, minus some. The sample records roughly 80,000 clones, approximately 74% being singletons. Overall study results and limits: Researchers reported in a later analysis that a missense DCLRE1C variant was tied to TCR beta V- and J-gene trimming.

Sequencing was performed on PBMCs. The chain combines TRBV27 with TRBJ2-3; TRBD1 aligns across 7 bases. This sequence originates from a woman aged 45-60 years in good health and CMV-seropositive. This CDR3 is CASSPGTAGTDTQYF. CDR3 in DNA: TGTGCTAGCAGTCCGGGGACAGCAGGAACAGATACGCAGTATTTT.